These 8 T cell receptor beta chains originate from one sample sequenced in a study of blood T cell repertoires in COVID-19. Sequencing used immunoSEQ multiplex PCR; TCRdb keeps in-frame clones, though not all of them. The table lists about 200,000 clones, around 88% of them singletons. Sequenced: PBMCs or T cells enriched from blood (not recorded which). Receptors originate from a man between 35 and 55 years old with acute COVID-19.

The chain combines TRBV7-3 with TRBJ2-1, with 7 bases aligning to TRBD2. This CDR3 is 12 amino acids long. The trim removed 4 bases at V and 7 bases at J, leaving 1 base unmatched. Germline CDR1 reads SGHTA; CDR2 reads FQGTGA. This CDR3 reads CASSWEGNEQFF. The CDR3 DNA reads TGTGCCAGCAGCTGGGAGGGAAATGAGCAGTTCTTC.

The CDR3 protein is CASSSQTGGLNEKLFF. The DNA of the CDR3 is TGCGCCAGCAGCTCCCAGACAGGGGGGCTTAATGAAAAACTGTTTTTT. The chain is built from TRBV5-1 and TRBJ1-4; 9 nucleotides align to TRBD1. Germline V gene data show CDR1 as SGHRS and CDR2 as YFSETQ. V lost 3 bases to trimming and J lost 4 bases; unmatched junction nucleotides: 7. The CDR3 consists of 16 residues. Filled out from reference TRBV5-1 and TRBJ1-4, the complete variable domain reads KAGVTQTPRYLIKTRGQQVTLSCSPISGHRSVSWYQQTPGQGLQFLFEYFSETQRNKGNFPGRFSGRQFSNSRSEMNVSTLELGDSALYLCASSSQTGGLNEKLFFGSGTQLSVL.

This clone was seen a few times. The chain is built from TRBV19 and TRBJ2-6; possibly TRBD1 for D (5 bases). The germline CDR1 and CDR2 sequences are LNHDA and SQIVND (reference sequence). The CDR3 extends over 16 amino acids. V was shortened by 5 bases and J by 0 bases, with 11 bases between the two germline ends. The CDR3 nucleotides read TGTGCCAGTAGTGCAAGCAGGGTCTCTGGGGCCAACGTCCTGACTTTC. Translating it yields CASSASRVSGANVLTF.

The V call is TRBV20-1, the J call TRBJ2-7; D not certain. The V and J ends lost 6 bases and 5 bases respectively, with 11 bases between them. Germline V gene lookup returns CDR1 DFQATT and CDR2 SNEGSKA (reference sequence). CDR3 length equals 11 residues. CDR3 protein: CSAFEVHEQYF. CDR3 nucleotide sequence: TGCAGTGCCTTCGAGGTTCACGAGCAGTACTTC.

The CDR3, as DNA: TGTGCCAGCAGAAAGGGAGGTGGCTACACCTTC. As protein: CASRKGGGYTF. The chain is built from TRBV6-5 and TRBJ1-2; D remains ambiguous. The CDR3 runs 11 residues. The germline gives CDR1 MNHEY, CDR2 SVGAGI. Between the trimmed V and J ends, which lost 6 bases and 7 bases, there was a span of 9 bases.

V gene TRBV6-1 combines with J gene TRBJ1-1; D gene ambiguous. CDR1 and CDR2 from the germline V gene are MNHNS and SASEGT. The V gene lost 3 bases and the J gene lost 1 base, with 9 bases spanning the gap. CDR3 length equals 14 residues. The chain's CDR3 is CASSDNTGNTEAFF. The CDR3, as DNA: TGTGCCAGCAGTGACAATACCGGGAACACTGAAGCTTTCTTT.

The CDR3 DNA follows: TGTGCCAGCAGCCAAGAGGGAGACAGGGGGTTTCGAGAAAAACTGTTTTTT. Translating it yields CASSQEGDRGFREKLFF. The chain uses TRBV4-2 and TRBJ1-4; 9 bases are shared with TRBD1. The germline CDR1 and CDR2 sequences are LGHNA and YNFKEQ. There are 17 residues in the CDR3. V gave up 0 bases and J gave up 8 bases; unmatched junction bases: 10.

CDR3 region: CASSLESARPQYF. The CDR3 coding sequence is TGTGCCAGCAGCCTAGAATCTGCTAGACCGCAGTATTTT. The rearrangement uses TRBV9 and TRBJ2-3; D is undetermined. This CDR3 is built from 13 residues. The germline V gene has CDR1 SGDLS and CDR2 YYNGEE. V was cut by 4 bases and J by 10 bases, with 16 bases left in between.